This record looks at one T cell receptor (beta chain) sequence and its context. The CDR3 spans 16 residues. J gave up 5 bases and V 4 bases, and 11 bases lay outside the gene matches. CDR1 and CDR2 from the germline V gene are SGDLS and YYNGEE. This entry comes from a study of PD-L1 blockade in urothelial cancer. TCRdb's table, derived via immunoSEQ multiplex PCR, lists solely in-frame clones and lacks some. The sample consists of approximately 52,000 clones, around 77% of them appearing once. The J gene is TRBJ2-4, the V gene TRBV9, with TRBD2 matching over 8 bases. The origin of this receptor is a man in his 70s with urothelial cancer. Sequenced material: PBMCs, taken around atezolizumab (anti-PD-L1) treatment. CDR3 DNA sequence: TGTGCCAGCAGCTCCCAGCCGGGGGGGGCCCAAAACATTCAGTACTTC. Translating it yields CASSSQPGGAQNIQYF.